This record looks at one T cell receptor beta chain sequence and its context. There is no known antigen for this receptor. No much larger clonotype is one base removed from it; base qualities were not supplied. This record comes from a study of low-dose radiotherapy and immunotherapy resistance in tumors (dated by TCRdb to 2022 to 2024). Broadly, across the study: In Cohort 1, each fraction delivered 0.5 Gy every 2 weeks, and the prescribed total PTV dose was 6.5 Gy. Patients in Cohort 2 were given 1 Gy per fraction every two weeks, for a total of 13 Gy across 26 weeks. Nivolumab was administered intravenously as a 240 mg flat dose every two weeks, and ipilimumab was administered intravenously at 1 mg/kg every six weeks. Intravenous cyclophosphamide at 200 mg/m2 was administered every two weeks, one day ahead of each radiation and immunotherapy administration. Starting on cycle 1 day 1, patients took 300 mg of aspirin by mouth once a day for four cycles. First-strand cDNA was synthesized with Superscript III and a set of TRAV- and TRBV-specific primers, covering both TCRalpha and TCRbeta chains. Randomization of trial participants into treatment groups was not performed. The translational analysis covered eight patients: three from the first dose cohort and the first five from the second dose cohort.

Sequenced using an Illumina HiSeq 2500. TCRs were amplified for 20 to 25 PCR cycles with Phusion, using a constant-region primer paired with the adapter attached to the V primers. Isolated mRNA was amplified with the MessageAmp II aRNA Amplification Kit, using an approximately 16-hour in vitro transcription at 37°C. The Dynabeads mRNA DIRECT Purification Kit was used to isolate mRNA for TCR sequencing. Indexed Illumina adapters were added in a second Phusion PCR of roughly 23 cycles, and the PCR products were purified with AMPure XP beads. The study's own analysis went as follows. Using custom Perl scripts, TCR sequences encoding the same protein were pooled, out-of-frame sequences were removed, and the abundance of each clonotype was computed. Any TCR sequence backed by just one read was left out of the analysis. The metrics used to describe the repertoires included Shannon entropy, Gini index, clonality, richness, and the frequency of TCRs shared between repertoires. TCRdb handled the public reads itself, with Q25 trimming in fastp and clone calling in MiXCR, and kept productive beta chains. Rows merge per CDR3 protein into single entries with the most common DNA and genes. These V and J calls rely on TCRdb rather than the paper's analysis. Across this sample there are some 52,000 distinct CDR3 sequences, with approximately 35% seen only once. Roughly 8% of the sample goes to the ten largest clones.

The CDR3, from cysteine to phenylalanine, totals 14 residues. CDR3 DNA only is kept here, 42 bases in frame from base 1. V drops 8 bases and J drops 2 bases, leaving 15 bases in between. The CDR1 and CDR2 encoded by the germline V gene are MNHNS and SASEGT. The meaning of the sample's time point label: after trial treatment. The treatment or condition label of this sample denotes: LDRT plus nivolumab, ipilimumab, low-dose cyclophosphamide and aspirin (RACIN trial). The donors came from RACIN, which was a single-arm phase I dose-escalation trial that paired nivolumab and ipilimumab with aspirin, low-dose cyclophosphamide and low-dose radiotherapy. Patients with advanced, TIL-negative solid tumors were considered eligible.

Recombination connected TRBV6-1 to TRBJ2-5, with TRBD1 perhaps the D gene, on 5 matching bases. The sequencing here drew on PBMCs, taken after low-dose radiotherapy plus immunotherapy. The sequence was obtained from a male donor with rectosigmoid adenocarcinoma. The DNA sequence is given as TGTGCCAGCGGCGAGCGACGGACACAAGAGACCCAGTACTTC. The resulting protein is CASGERRTQETQYF.